The clone carrying this T cell receptor beta chain has only a few counts. Its antigen is not identified. The repertoire was sequenced with immunoSEQ multiplex PCR; TCRdb's copy has only in-frame clones and lacks some. Among approximately 70,000 clones, about 80% were seen once, and the ten largest hold over 1.1%. Baseline, cycle 4 day 1, and cycle 7 day 1 were the blood sampling points. The sample originates from a study of OX40 agonist ivuxolimab in advanced cancers. About the study: Patients treated during dose escalation were battling hepatocellular carcinoma, melanoma, renal cell or head and neck cancer. Findings and caveats of the study: Fewer expanded clones were found on average in CD4+ than in CD8+ T cells.

The junction had 11 bases not matched to a gene; V was cut back by 4 bases and J by 6 bases. CDR1 SGHTA and CDR2 FQGNSA come from the germline V gene. The CDR3 is 15 residues long. This sequence originates from an adult with an advanced solid tumor such as melanoma, head and neck, liver or kidney cancer. Sequenced here: CD4+ or CD8+ T cells sorted from blood, sampled in a trial of the OX40 agonist ivuxolimab. The chain employs TRBV7-2 and TRBJ2-7, with TRBD1 matching 8 bases. The CDR3 DNA sequence: TGTGCCAGCAGCTCCCCCTCCGACAGGGGTTCCGAGCAGTACTTC. Encoded protein: CASSSPSDRGSEQYF.